Presented here are 22 T cell receptor beta chains from one specimen sequenced in a study of patients and donors after allogeneic stem cell transplantation. TCRdb used MiXCR to reprocess the RT-PCR reads, holding one entry per CDR3 protein. This sample has about 230,000 distinct CDR3 sequences, with approximately 14% found just once. The sample taken for sequencing was blood, either unsorted or a sorted T cell fraction (not recorded which). Every receptor here comes from a human donor who was either an allogeneic HSCT recipient or a stem cell or donor lymphocyte infusion donor (not recorded which). It is not recorded whose cells these are; they may come from a transplant donor.

The rearrangement uses TRBV18 and TRBJ1-5, with unresolved D. The V end lost 2 bases, the J end lost 1 base, and 15 bases lay between the germline ends. Germline CDR1 and CDR2: KGHSH and LQKENI. This CDR3 is 17 amino acids long. Written as DNA, the CDR3 is TGTGCCAGCTCACCAGAAGTACTAGCGTCGAGCAATCAGCCCCAGCATTTT. Its protein is CASSPEVLASSNQPQHF.

The sample holds one count of this clonotype. It may be a read error: a sequence one base away is much more abundant. This sequence joins TRBV2 and TRBJ2-1, with 13 bases that match TRBD2. V was pared by 6 bases and J by 7 bases, with 6 bases of the junction left unmatched. Germline-derived CDR1 and CDR2 are SNHLY and FYNNEI. The CDR3 runs 15 residues. Here the CDR3 reads CASSPTGLAGNEQFF. For the CDR3, the DNA is TGTGCCAGCAGCCCCACGGGACTAGCGGGGAATGAGCAGTTCTTC. Full variable domain (rest looked up from reference TRBV2 and TRBJ2-1): EPEVTQTPSHQVTQMGQEVILRCVPISNHLYFYWYRQILGQKVEFLVSFYNNEISEKSEIFDDQFSVERPDGSNFTLKIRSTKLEDSAMYFCASSPTGLAGNEQFFGPGTRLTVL.

The chain has TRBV7-2 and TRBJ2-3, with TRBD2 identical over 11 bases. Germline V gene lookup returns CDR1 SGHTA and CDR2 FQGNSA. J was trimmed by 2 bases and V by 5 bases; bases with no gene match: 6. The CDR3 consists of 16 residues. This CDR3 is CASSPLAGGITDTQYF. The DNA of the CDR3 is TGTGCCAGCAGCCCTTTAGCGGGGGGGATCACAGATACGCAGTATTTT.

This chain uses TRBV7-9 with TRBJ2-7, with 10 bases that match TRBD1. The CDR3 sequence is 14 residues long. Germline V gene sequence: CDR1 SEHNR, CDR2 FQNEAQ (reference sequence). J gave up 4 bases and V 2 bases, and 2 bases lay outside the gene matches. For the CDR3, the DNA is TGTGCCAGCAGCTTATGGGACAGGGGTTACGAGCAGTACTTC. This gives the protein CASSLWDRGYEQYF.

In its sample, this clonotype was seen a few times. The chain carries TRBV9 and TRBJ2-7, with D possibly matching TRBD2 (7 bases). This CDR3 has 15 residues. Germline CDR1 reads SGDLS; CDR2 reads YYNGEE. Trimming removed 4 bases at V and 6 bases at J, with 20 bases between. The CDR3 DNA is TGTGCCAGCAGCCCAGTGGGGGGGGCGCGTACCGAGCAGTACTTC. This gives the protein CASSPVGGARTEQYF.

This clonotype was picked up a small number of times. The rearrangement links TRBV6-1 to TRBJ2-1, with D perhaps TRBD1 (6 bases). The CDR3 has 14 amino acids. The ends were cut back, 6 bases at V and 4 bases at J, with 13 bases in the middle. The germline V gene has CDR1 MNHNS and CDR2 SASEGT. The CDR3 here is CASSRVGAYNEQFF. Here the CDR3 DNA reads TGTGCCAGCAGCCGCGTGGGGGCATACAATGAGCAGTTCTTC.

The chain links TRBV9 to TRBJ1-1, with a possible D match to TRBD1 (5 bases). Germline loops: CDR1 SGDLS, CDR2 YYNGEE. This CDR3 contains 14 residues. V was cut by 0 bases and J by 5 bases, with 11 bases left in between. This chain's CDR3 is CASSVDPWGTEAFF. The CDR3 nucleotides read TGTGCCAGCAGCGTAGACCCCTGGGGGACTGAAGCTTTCTTT. The entire variable domain, with the rest obtained from reference TRBV9 and TRBJ1-1, is as follows: DSGVTQTPKHLITATGQRVTLRCSPRSGDLSVYWYQQSLDQGLQFLIQYYNGEERAKGNILERFSAQQFPDLHSELNLSSLELGDSALYFCASSVDPWGTEAFFGQGTRLTVV.

Only a few counts were recorded for this clonotype. This chain uses TRBV7-9 with TRBJ1-1; D is undetermined. The CDR3 totals 15 residues. V shed 5 bases and J shed 4 bases, with 17 bases lying between them. The germline V gene encodes CDR1 SEHNR and CDR2 FQNEAQ (reference sequence). The CDR3 DNA reads as TGTGCCAGCAGCCCCCCCGGGCAGACGGGCACTGAAGCTTTCTTT. Its protein product is CASSPPGQTGTEAFF.

The chain links TRBV5-5 to TRBJ2-1; D unclear. The CDR3 sequence is 11 residues long. The ends were cut back, 1 base at V and 8 bases at J, with 4 bases in the middle. From germline, CDR1 is SGHKS and CDR2 YYEKEE (reference sequence). The CDR3 loop reads CASSLYHEQFF. CDR3 in DNA: TGTGCCAGCAGCTTGTACCATGAGCAGTTCTTC.

This sequence joins TRBV6-1 and TRBJ2-5; D is possibly TRBD1 (5 bases). Germline CDR1 and CDR2: MNHNS and SASEGT. The V and J ends lost 7 bases and 4 bases respectively, with 19 bases between them. The CDR3 covers 15 residues. The CDR3 DNA is TGTGCCAGCACCGAAGGTCCACAGGTTCGAGAGACCCAGTACTTC. It specifies CASTEGPQVRETQYF.

This clonotype was observed a few times. This chain joins TRBV5-1 and TRBJ2-1, with 9 bases lining up with TRBD2. CDR1 and CDR2 from the germline V gene are SGHRS and YFSETQ. Trimming at V came to 4 bases and at J to 2 bases, leaving 7 bases not matched to a gene. This CDR3 is built from 16 residues. The CDR3 spells CASSKTSGDPYNEQFF. The CDR3 DNA reads as TGCGCCAGCAGCAAGACTAGCGGAGACCCCTACAATGAGCAGTTCTTC.

This clonotype was counted many times. This chain connects TRBV14 to TRBJ2-5, with unresolved D. The V and J ends lost 5 bases and 3 bases respectively, with 16 bases between them. This CDR3 contains 15 residues. Germline CDR1 and CDR2: SGHDN and FVKESK. CDR3 nucleotides: TGTGCCAGCAGCTCAAAGAATCCACAGAAAGAGACCCAGTACTTC. It yields the protein CASSSKNPQKETQYF.

This clonotype was seen more than once but under ten times. This chain's CDR3 is CASSLVAPGPDTQYF. The CDR3 DNA follows: TGCGCCAGCAGCCTAGTCGCCCCGGGCCCGGATACGCAGTATTTT. V gene TRBV4-1 combines with J gene TRBJ2-3, with D unclear. Germline CDR1 and CDR2: MGHRA and YSYEKL. V lost 4 bases, J lost 6 bases, and 17 bases lay in between. CDR3 length: 15 amino acids.

This clonotype was observed once. The V and J genes are TRBV24-1 and TRBJ1-5; D gene ambiguous. Germline V CDR1 and CDR2: KGHDR, SFDVKD. This CDR3 is 13 amino acids long. V was pared by 12 bases and J by 0 bases, with 11 bases between. The CDR3 sequence: CAPSRPSNQPQHF. CDR3 coding DNA: TGTGCCCCAAGTCGGCCTAGCAATCAGCCCCAGCATTTT.

This clonotype turned up a few times. V gene TRBV11-2 combines with J gene TRBJ2-5, with TRBD2 matching over 7 bases. This CDR3 region has 15 residues. J was trimmed by 5 bases and V by 4 bases; bases with no gene match: 10. Looked up from germline, CDR1 is SGHAT and CDR2 is FQNNGV. CDR3 sequence: CASSSPGLVEETQYF. Here the CDR3 DNA reads TGTGCCAGCAGCTCGCCTGGACTAGTAGAGGAGACCCAGTACTTC.

This clonotype occurred a few times. The genes are TRBV7-9 and TRBJ2-3; possible D gene TRBD2, 5 bases. The ends were cut back, 5 bases at V and 7 bases at J, with 10 bases in the middle. CDR1 SEHNR and CDR2 FQNEAQ come from the germline V gene (reference sequence). There are 12 residues in the CDR3. CDR3 coding DNA: TGTGCCAGCAGCCCCGAGGGCCATACGCAGTATTTT. It codes for CASSPEGHTQYF.

This sequence joins TRBV2 and TRBJ2-2, with D perhaps TRBD1 (5 bases). Germline V gene data show CDR1 as SNHLY and CDR2 as FYNNEI. Trimming took 4 bases from V and 3 from J, leaving 12 bases between them. This CDR3 contains 15 residues. CDR3 protein: CASSGQGGDTGELFF. The CDR3, as DNA: TGTGCCAGCAGTGGCCAGGGTGGCGACACCGGGGAGCTGTTTTTT.

This clonotype was found many times. It is unclear where the CDR3 begins or ends on the DNA, so no DNA is shown, and the CDR3 is as TCRdb lists it. The chain links TRBV12-3 or TRBV12-4 to TRBJ2-1; no DNA check was done on the table's D call, TRBD1. The CDR3 region is 14 residues in length, termini included. This chain's CDR3 is CASSSSGHENEQFF.

This clonotype showed up just a few times. The V call is TRBV6-2 or TRBV6-3, the J call TRBJ1-4, with 9 bases matching TRBD1. V lost 0 bases and J lost 2; bases outside the gene matches: 4. From germline, CDR1 is MNHEY and CDR2 SVGEGT. The CDR3 has 17 residues. CDR3 DNA: TGTGCCAGCAGTTACTCGACAGGGGGAGTCACTAATGAAAAACTGTTTTTT. It is translated as CASSYSTGGVTNEKLFF.

V is TRBV29-1 and J is TRBJ1-2; 8 nucleotides agree with TRBD1. Unmatched junction bases numbered 14, after V lost 6 bases and J lost 8 bases. The CDR3 is 14 residues long. The germline CDR1 and CDR2 sequences are SQVTM and ANQGSEA. CDR3 in amino acids: CSVEPTQGVGGYTF. CDR3 nucleotide sequence: TGCAGCGTCGAGCCCACACAGGGGGTGGGAGGCTACACCTTC.

There are many counts of this clonotype. V usage is TRBV12-3 or TRBV12-4 and J usage is TRBJ1-3; 7 bases line up with TRBD1. The CDR3 extends over 14 amino acids. V lost 6 bases to trimming and J lost 0 bases; unmatched junction nucleotides: 2. This CDR3 reads CASSAGGSGNTIYF. The CDR3 nucleotides read TGTGCCAGCAGCGCAGGGGGCTCTGGAAACACCATATATTTT.

This clonotype has just a few counts. CDR3 amino acids: CASSARSGTGRQKLFF. The DNA for the CDR3 is TGTGCCAGCAGCGCACGATCCGGGACAGGGCGGCAAAAACTGTTTTTT. V and J are TRBV3-1 and TRBJ1-4; 9 bases fit TRBD1. Germline-derived CDR1 and CDR2 are LGHDT and YNNKEL (reference sequence). Trimming cost V 5 bases and J 9 bases; bases outside gene matches: 13. CDR3 size: 16 residues.